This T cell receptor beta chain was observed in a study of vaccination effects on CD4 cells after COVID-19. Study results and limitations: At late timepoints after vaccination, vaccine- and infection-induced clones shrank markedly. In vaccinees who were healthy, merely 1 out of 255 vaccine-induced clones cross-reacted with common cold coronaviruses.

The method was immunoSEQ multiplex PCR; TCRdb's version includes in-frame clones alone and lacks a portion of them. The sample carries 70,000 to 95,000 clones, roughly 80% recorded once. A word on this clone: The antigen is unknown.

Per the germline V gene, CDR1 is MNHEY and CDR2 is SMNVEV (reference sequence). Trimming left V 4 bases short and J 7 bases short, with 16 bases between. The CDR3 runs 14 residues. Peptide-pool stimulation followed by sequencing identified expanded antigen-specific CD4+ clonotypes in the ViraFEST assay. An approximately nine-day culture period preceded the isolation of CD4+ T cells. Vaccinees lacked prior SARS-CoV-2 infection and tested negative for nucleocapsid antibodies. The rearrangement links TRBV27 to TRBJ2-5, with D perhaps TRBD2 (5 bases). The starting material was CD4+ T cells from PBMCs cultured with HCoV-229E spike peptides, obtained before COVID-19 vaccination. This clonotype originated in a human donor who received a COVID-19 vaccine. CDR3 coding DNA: TGTGCCAGCAGTTCCCGCGGGCCGGACTGGACCCAGTACTTC. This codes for CASSSRGPDWTQYF.